The T cell receptor beta chain described here comes from a study of somatic mutations in cytotoxic T cells in rheumatoid arthritis. The overall study: The flow sorting of some V beta antibody-stained T-cell populations reached nearly 100% purity, and the sorted populations included V beta1+ cells sequenced for TCRB.

With regard to this clone: The antigen is not known.

V shed 3 bases, J shed 7 bases, and the junction held 17 bases outside the gene matches. CDR3 length: 17 amino acids. Germline V gene lookup returns CDR1 MGHRA and CDR2 YSYEKL. Some clones are missing from TCRdb's copy, which holds only in-frame ones; the method was immunoSEQ multiplex PCR. The repertoire holds 15,000 to 20,000 clones, with 80% to 85% as singletons. General study points: A largest CD8+ clone above 20% of CD8+ cells occurred in about an eighth of the 65 patients.

The chain recombines TRBV4-1 with TRBJ2-7, with 8 bases matching TRBD1. What was sequenced was CD8+ T cells sorted from blood. This TCR was recovered from an adult with rheumatoid arthritis. CDR3 protein: CASSQATGTGIEGEQYF. The DNA of the CDR3 is TGCGCCAGCAGCCAGGCAACCGGGACAGGAATAGAGGGGGAGCAGTACTTC.